In this sample, the clone carrying this T cell receptor (beta chain) turned up once. This entry belongs to a study of Graves' ophthalmopathy and Graves' hyperthyroidism. Looking at the study overall: Before any treatment, peripheral blood was taken at the initial diagnosis.

CDR1 KGHDR and CDR2 SFDVKD come from the germline V gene. The germline V and J ends were trimmed by 7 bases and 2 bases, with 16 bases remaining between them. The CDR3 has 16 residues. Diagnoses were established from clinical symptoms, serum thyroxine, TRAb, thyroid ultrasound and orbital computed tomography. Amplifying from RNA transcripts, the study obtained TCR beta CDR3 regions. First-round RT-PCR used HTBI primers; second-round multiplex PCR followed. In TCRdb, the multiplex PCR reads were re-called with MiXCR into one record per CDR3 protein. The table has some 170,000 distinct CDR3 sequences, 39% seen once.

Sequenced sample: peripheral blood. The V gene is TRBV24-1, the J gene TRBJ2-2, with D perhaps TRBD2 (6 bases). The clonotype comes from a young man with Graves' ophthalmopathy. The CDR3 DNA is TGTGCCACCAGCGCGCTTGGAGGGTTCAACACCGGGGAGCTGTTTTTT. This translates into CATSALGGFNTGELFF.